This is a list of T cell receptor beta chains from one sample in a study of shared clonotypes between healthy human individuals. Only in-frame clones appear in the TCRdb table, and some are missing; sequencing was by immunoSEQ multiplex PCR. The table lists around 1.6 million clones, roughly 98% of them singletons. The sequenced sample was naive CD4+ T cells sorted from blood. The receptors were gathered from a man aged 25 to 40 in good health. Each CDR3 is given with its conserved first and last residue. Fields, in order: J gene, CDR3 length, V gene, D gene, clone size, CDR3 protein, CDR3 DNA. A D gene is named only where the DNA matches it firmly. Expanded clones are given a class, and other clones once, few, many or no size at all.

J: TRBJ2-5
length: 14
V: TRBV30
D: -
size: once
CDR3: CAWGRVSLKETQYF
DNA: TGTGCCTGGGGGAGAGTAAGCTTGAAAGAGACCCAGTACTTC

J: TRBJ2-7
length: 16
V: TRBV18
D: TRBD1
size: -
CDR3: CASSPGQSSWLYEQYF
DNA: TGTGCCAGCTCACCGGGACAGTCCTCCTGGCTCTACGAGCAGTACTTC

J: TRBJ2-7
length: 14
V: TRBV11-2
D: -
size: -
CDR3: CASSPRMGLYEQYF
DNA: TGTGCCAGCAGCCCACGTATGGGTCTGTACGAGCAGTACTTC

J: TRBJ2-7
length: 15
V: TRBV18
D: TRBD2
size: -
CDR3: CASSVAGGSSYEQYF
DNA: TGTGCCAGCTCCGTGGCGGGAGGGAGCTCCTACGAGCAGTACTTC

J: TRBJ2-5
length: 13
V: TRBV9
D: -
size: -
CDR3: CASSVGRQETQYF
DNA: TGTGCCAGCAGCGTGGGAAGACAAGAGACCCAGTACTTC

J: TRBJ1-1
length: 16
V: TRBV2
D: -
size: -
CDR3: CASSEWAGIANTEAFF
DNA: TGTGCCAGCAGTGAGTGGGCAGGGATTGCGAACACTGAAGCTTTCTTT

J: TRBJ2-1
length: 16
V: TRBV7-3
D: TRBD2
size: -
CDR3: CASSSTGGPPYNEQFF
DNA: TGTGCCAGCAGCTCGACGGGAGGGCCTCCCTACAATGAGCAGTTCTTC

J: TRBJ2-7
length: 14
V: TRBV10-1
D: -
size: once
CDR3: CASSDPGLPYEQYF
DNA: TGCGCCAGCAGTGATCCGGGATTGCCCTACGAGCAGTACTTC

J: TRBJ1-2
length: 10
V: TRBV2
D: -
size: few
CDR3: CASSEFGYTF
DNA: TGTGCCAGCAGTGAATTTGGCTACACCTTC

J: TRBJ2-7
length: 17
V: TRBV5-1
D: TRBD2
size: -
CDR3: CASSPGTSGRRSYEQYF
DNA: TGCGCCAGCAGCCCCGGGACTAGCGGGAGACGGTCCTACGAGCAGTACTTC

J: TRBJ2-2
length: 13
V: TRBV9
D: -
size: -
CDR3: CASSVPGSGELFF
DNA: TGTGCCAGCAGCGTCCCAGGGTCCGGGGAGCTGTTTTTT

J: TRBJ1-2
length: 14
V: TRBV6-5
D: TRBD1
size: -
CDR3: CASSRTGGLYGYTF
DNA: TGTGCCAGCAGTAGGACAGGGGGGCTCTATGGCTACACCTTC

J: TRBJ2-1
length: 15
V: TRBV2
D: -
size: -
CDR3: CASSAGRPSYNEQFF
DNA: TGTGCCAGCAGTGCCGGGAGACCCTCCTACAATGAGCAGTTCTTC

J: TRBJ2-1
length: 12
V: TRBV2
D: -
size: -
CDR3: CASSEYYNEQFF
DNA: TGTGCCAGCAGTGAGTACTACAATGAGCAGTTCTTC

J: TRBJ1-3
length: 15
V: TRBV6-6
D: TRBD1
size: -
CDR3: CASSPTGLTGNTIYF
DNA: TGTGCCAGCAGTCCGACAGGGCTGACTGGAAACACCATATATTTT

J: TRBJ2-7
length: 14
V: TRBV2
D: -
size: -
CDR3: CASSEQSLRYEQYF
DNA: TGTGCCAGCAGTGAGCAATCTCTACGTTACGAGCAGTACTTC

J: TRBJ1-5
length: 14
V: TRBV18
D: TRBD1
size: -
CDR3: CASSPDRGNQPQHF
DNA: TGTGCCAGCTCACCGGACAGGGGCAATCAGCCCCAGCATTTT

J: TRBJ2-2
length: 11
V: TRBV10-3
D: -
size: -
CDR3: CAISDRGELFF
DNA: TGTGCCATCAGTGACCGCGGGGAGCTGTTTTTT

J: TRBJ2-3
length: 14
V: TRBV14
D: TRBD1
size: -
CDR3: CASSQRTGWDTQYF
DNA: TGTGCCAGCAGCCAACGGACAGGGTGGGATACGCAGTATTTT

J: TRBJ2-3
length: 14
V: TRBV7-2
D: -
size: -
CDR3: CASSLSQGTDTQYF
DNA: TGTGCCAGCAGCTTATCCCAGGGCACAGATACGCAGTATTTT

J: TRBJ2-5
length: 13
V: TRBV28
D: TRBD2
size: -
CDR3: CASTASGSETQYF
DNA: TGTGCCAGCACCGCTAGCGGGTCGGAGACCCAGTACTTC

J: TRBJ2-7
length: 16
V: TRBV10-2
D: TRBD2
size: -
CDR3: CASSRLAGASSYEQYF
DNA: TGCGCCAGCTCCCGCCTAGCGGGGGCTAGCTCCTACGAGCAGTACTTC

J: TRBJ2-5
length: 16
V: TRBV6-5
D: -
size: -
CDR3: CASSSPYSWDEATQYF
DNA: TGTGCCAGCAGTTCCCCTTATTCTTGGGATGAGGCGACCCAGTACTTC

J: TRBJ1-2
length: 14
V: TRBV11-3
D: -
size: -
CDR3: CASSFLDRHYGYTF
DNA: TGTGCCAGCAGCTTCCTGGACCGTCACTATGGCTACACCTTC

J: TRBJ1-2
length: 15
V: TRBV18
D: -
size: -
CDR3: CASSPRGTNNYGYTF
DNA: TGTGCCAGCTCACCTAGGGGGACCAATAACTATGGCTACACCTTC

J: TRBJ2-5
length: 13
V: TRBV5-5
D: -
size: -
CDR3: CASSLDFRVPQYF
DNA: TGTGCCAGCAGCTTGGACTTCAGGGTGCCCCAGTACTTC

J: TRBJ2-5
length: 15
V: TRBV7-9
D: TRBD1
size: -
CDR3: CASSSDRGPGETQYF
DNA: TGTGCCAGCAGCTCCGACAGGGGGCCTGGAGAGACCCAGTACTTC

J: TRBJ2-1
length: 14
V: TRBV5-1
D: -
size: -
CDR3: CASSLEGPYNEQFF
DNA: TGCGCCAGCAGCCTGGAGGGACCGTACAATGAGCAGTTCTTC

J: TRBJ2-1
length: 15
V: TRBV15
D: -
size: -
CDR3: CATSGYRSSYNEQFF
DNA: TGTGCCACCAGCGGATACCGTAGTTCCTACAATGAGCAGTTCTTC

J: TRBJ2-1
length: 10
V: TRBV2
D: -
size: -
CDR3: CASRVVEQFF
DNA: TGTGCCAGCAGAGTTGTTGAGCAGTTCTTC

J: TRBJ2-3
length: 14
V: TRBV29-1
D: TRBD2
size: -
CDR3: CSAHIAGGADTQYF
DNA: TGCAGCGCCCATATTGCGGGAGGTGCAGATACGCAGTATTTT

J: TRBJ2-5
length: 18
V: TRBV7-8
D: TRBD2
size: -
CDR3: CASSLGASGISRWETQYF
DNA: TGTGCCAGCAGCTTAGGGGCTAGCGGGATATCTCGTTGGGAGACCCAGTACTTC

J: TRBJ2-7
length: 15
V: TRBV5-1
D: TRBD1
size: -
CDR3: CASSLEGTATYEQYF
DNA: TGCGCCAGCAGCTTGGAGGGGACAGCAACCTACGAGCAGTACTTC

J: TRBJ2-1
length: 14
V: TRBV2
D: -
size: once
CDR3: CASSVGTVVDEQFF
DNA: TGTGCCAGCAGCGTCGGGACTGTAGTCGATGAGCAGTTCTTC

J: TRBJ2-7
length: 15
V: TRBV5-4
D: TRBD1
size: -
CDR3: CASSLSGTGTYEQYF
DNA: TGTGCCAGCAGCTTGTCCGGGACAGGAACCTACGAGCAGTACTTC

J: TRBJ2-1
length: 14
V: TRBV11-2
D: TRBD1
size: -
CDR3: CASSSDRVFGEQFF
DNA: TGTGCCAGCAGCTCGGACAGGGTTTTCGGTGAGCAGTTCTTC

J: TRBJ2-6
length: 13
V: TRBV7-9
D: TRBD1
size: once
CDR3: CASSRQGPNVLTF
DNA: TGTGCCAGCAGCCGACAGGGTCCCAACGTCCTGACTTTC

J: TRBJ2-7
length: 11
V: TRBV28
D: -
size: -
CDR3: CASRSPYEQYF
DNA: TGTGCCAGCCGATCCCCCTACGAGCAGTACTTC

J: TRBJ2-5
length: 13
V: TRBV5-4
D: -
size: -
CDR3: CASSSDLRETQYF
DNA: TGTGCCAGCAGTTCGGATTTGCGGGAGACCCAGTACTTC

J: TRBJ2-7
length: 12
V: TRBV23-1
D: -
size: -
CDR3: CASSPPAYEQYF
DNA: TGCGCCAGCAGTCCCCCAGCCTACGAGCAGTACTTC

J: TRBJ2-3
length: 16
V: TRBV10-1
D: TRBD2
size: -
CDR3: CASSAIQAGRTDTQYF
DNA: TGCGCCAGCAGCGCCATCCAAGCGGGGAGAACAGATACGCAGTATTTT

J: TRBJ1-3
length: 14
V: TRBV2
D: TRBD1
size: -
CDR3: CASRRDRDGNTIYF
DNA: TGTGCCAGCAGAAGGGACAGGGATGGAAACACCATATATTTT

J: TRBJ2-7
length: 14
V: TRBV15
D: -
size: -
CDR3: CATSRARQAYEQYF
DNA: TGTGCCACCAGCAGAGCGCGGCAGGCCTACGAGCAGTACTTC

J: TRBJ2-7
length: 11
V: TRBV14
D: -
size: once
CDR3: CARNTGNEQYF
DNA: TGTGCCAGAAACACAGGGAACGAGCAGTACTTC

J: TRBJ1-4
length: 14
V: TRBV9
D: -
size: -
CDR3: CASSVDSGWEKLFF
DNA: TGTGCCAGCAGCGTAGATTCAGGCTGGGAAAAACTGTTTTTT

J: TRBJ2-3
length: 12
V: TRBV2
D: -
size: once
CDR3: CAGFAGGDTQYF
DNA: TGTGCCGGATTCGCCGGTGGAGATACGCAGTATTTT

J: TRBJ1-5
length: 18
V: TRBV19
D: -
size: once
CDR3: CASSMRVGGEFRNQPQHF
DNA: TGTGCCAGTAGTATGAGGGTGGGCGGGGAGTTTCGCAATCAGCCCCAGCATTTT

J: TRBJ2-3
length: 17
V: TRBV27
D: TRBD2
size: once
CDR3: CASSLSRLAGGSDTQYF
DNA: TGTGCCAGCAGTTTATCGAGACTAGCAGGAGGTTCAGATACGCAGTATTTT

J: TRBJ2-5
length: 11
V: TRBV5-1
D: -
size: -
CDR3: CASSFEATQYF
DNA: TGCGCCAGCAGCTTTGAAGCGACCCAGTACTTC

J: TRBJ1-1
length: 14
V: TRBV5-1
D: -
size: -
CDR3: CASSLGQPNTEAFF
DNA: TGCGCCAGCAGCTTGGGCCAGCCAAACACTGAAGCTTTCTTT

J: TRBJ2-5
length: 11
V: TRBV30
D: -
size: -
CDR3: CAWSPSETQYF
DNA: TGTGCCTGGAGTCCTAGTGAGACCCAGTACTTC

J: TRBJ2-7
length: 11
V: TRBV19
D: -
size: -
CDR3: CASSRTGEQYF
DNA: TGTGCCAGTAGTAGGACGGGCGAGCAGTACTTC

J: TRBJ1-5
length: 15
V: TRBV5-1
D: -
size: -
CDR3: CASSFSSGGNQPQHF
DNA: TGCGCCAGCAGCTTTTCTTCCGGGGGCAATCAGCCCCAGCATTTT

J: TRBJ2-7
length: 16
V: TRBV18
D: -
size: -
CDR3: CASSPLPGSSSYEQYF
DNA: TGTGCCAGCTCACCTCTTCCGGGATCGAGCTCCTACGAGCAGTACTTC